The present T cell receptor beta chain was sequenced within a study of T-cell reconstitution after alpha-beta-depleted transplantation in children. Germline CDR1 KGHDR, CDR2 SFDVKD. Trimming removed 6 bases at V and 0 bases at J, with 8 bases between. The CDR3 totals 14 residues. Molecular barcoding with unique molecular identifiers was used for the TCRbeta library. TCRdb re-analysed the PCR reads in MiXCR, keeping a single row per CDR3 protein. The sample lists fewer than 550,000 distinct CDR3 sequences; approximately 11% were seen once. This clonotype was observed a handful of times. The rearrangement joins TRBV24-1 to TRBJ1-5; no firm D call. Sequenced here: PBMCs from the stem cell graft donor, sampled from the stem cell graft. This receptor was obtained from a human donor who donated a stem cell graft to a child with acute myeloid leukemia. The CDR3 loop reads CATSPAYSNQPQHF. The CDR3 region has the DNA TGTGCCACCAGTCCTGCATATAGCAATCAGCCCCAGCATTTT.